This is a list of T cell receptor beta chains from one sample in a study of T cells in Graves' hyperthyroidism and ophthalmopathy. MiXCR was run by TCRdb on the multiplex PCR reads, yielding one entry per CDR3 protein. The sample lists hundreds of thousands of distinct CDR3 sequences; roughly a sixth were seen once. Sequenced sample: blood. The receptor source for this set is a woman younger than 30 with Graves' ophthalmopathy. Both conserved end residues are part of each CDR3.

TRBV13	TRBJ1-1	CASSSATGDTEAFF
TRBV11-2	TRBJ1-2	CASRAGGANYGYTF
TRBV12-3/TRBV12-4	TRBJ1-6	CASSGGPNSPLHF
TRBV7-9	TRBJ2-1	CASSPAEGENNEQFF
TRBV9	TRBJ2-3	CASSYRQGITDTQYF
TRBV5-1	TRBJ2-1	CASSPRPLTSGIDEQFF
TRBV4-3	TRBJ2-7	CASSQEVSSKEQYF
TRBV7-9	TRBJ2-2	CASSLVLGAGELFF
TRBV4-1	TRBJ2-4	CASSQAGGLLLPNIQYF
TRBV5-1	TRBJ2-3	CASSLRRATDTQYF
TRBV2	TRBJ2-5	CASIGLQETQYF
TRBV7-9	TRBJ2-6	CASSPPGGAHSGANVLTF
TRBV20-1	TRBJ1-2	CTTDSVNYGYTF
TRBV3-1	TRBJ2-1	CASSQDHPASGGIPSYNEQFF
TRBV28	TRBJ1-5	CASSPWTANQPQHF
TRBV4-2	TRBJ2-5	CASSQDGQGQETQYF
TRBV3-1	TRBJ2-1	CASSQTTGVPYNEQFF
TRBV19	TRBJ2-1	CASSRGGDRNYNEQFF
TRBV2	TRBJ1-5	CASSEARGNQLQHF
TRBV30	TRBJ2-3	CGWGTSTDTQYF
TRBV7-2	TRBJ2-3	CASSKGLAGDLNTQYF
TRBV30	TRBJ1-2	CAWSVQGSGYTF
TRBV15	TRBJ1-1	CATSRDKEVAEAFF
TRBV7-2	TRBJ1-1	CASRFNVNTEAFF
TRBV9	TRBJ2-5	CASSVDGGWMAQYF
TRBV12-3/TRBV12-4	TRBJ1-4	CASSLGGAEKLFF
TRBV20-1	TRBJ2-1	CSASGTSALSSYNEQFF
TRBV30	TRBJ2-2	CAWSPDGGELFF
TRBV9	TRBJ1-5	CASSVGDSNQPQHF